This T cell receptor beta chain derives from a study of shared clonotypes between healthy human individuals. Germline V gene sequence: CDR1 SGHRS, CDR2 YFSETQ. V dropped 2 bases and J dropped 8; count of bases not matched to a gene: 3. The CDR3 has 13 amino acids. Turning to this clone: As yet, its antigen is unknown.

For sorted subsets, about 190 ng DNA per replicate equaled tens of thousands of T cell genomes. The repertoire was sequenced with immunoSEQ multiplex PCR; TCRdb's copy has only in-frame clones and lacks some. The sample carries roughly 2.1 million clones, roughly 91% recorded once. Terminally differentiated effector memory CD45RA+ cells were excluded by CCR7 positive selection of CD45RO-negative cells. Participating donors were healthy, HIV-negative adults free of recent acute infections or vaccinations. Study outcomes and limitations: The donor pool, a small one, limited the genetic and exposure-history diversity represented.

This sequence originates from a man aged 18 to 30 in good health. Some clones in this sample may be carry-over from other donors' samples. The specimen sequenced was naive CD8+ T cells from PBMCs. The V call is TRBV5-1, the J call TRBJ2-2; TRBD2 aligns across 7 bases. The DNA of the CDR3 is TGCGCCAGCAGCTTAGCGGGAACGGGGGAGCTGTTTTTT. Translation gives CASSLAGTGELFF.